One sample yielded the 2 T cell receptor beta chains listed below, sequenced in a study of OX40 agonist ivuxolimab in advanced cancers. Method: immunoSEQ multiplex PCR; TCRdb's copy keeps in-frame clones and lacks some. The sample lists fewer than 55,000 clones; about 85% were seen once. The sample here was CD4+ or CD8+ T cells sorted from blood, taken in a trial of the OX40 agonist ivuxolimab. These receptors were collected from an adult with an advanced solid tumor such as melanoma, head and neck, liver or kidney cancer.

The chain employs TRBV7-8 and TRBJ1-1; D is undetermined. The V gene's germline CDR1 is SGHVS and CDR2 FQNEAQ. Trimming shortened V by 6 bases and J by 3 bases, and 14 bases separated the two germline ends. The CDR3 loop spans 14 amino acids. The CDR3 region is CASSPARSHTEAFF. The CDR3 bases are TGTGCCAGCAGTCCGGCGAGGAGTCACACTGAAGCTTTCTTT.

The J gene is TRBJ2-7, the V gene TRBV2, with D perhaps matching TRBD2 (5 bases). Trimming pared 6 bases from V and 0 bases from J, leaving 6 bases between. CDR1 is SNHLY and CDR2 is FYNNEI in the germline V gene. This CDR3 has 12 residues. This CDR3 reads CASREDSYEQYF. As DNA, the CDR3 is TGTGCCAGCAGGGAGGACTCCTACGAGCAGTACTTC. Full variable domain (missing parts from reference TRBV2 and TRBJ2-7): EPEVTQTPSHQVTQMGQEVILRCVPISNHLYFYWYRQILGQKVEFLVSFYNNEISEKSEIFDDQFSVERPDGSNFTLKIRSTKLEDSAMYFCASREDSYEQYFGPGTRLTVT.